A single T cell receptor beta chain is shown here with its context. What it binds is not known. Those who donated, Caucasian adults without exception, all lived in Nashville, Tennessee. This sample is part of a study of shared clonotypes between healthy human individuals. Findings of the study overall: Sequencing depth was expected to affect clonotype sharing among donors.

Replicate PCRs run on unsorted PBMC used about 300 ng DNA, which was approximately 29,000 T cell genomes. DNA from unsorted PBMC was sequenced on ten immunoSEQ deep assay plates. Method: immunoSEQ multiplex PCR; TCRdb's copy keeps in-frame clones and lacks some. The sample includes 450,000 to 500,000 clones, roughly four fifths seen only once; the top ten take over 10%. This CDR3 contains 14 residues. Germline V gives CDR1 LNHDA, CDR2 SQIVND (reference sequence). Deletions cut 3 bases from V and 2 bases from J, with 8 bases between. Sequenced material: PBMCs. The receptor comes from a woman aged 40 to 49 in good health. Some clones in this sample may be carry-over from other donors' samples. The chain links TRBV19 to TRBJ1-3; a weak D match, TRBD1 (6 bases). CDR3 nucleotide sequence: TGTGCCAGTAGTATCCGGACAGCTGGAAACACCATATATTTT. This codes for CASSIRTAGNTIYF.